These T cell receptor beta chains were read from a single sample in a study of T-cell reconstitution after alpha-beta-depleted transplantation in children. TCRdb itself ran the PCR reads through MiXCR, one entry per CDR3 protein. The table lists roughly 160,000 distinct CDR3 sequences, 11% of them singletons. The input for sequencing was PBMCs, taken before TCRalphabeta/CD19-depleted stem cell transplant. The origin of the receptors is a boy aged 2 to 10 with acute myeloid leukemia, due to receive a stem cell transplant. Both conserved end residues are part of each CDR3. The D gene is left open where the match is weak. Rows may omit the clone size; those that give it use once, few, many or a size class.

CDR3 DNA: TGTGCCAGCAGTCAGGCCATGGGACTAGGCCGAACTTTACACAATGAGCAGTTCTTC
CDR3 protein: CASSQAMGLGRTLHNEQFF
J gene: TRBJ2-1
D gene: TRBD2
V gene: TRBV6-1
clone size: many

CDR3 DNA: TGTGCCAGCTCTCAGGACCACGAGGGGGAGCTGTTTTTT
CDR3 protein: CASSQDHEGELFF
J gene: TRBJ2-2
D gene: -
V gene: TRBV9
clone size: many

CDR3 DNA: TGTGCCAACAGCCAGTTTTCCTACGAGCTGTACTTC
CDR3 protein: CANSQFSYELYF
J gene: TRBJ2-7
D gene: -
V gene: TRBV3-1
clone size: -

CDR3 DNA: TGCAGCTCCACTAGCGGGGGGGCAGTGGTGGAGACCCAGTACTTC
CDR3 protein: CSSTSGGAVVETQYF
J gene: TRBJ2-5
D gene: TRBD2
V gene: TRBV29-1
clone size: many

CDR3 DNA: TGTGCCAGTAGGAAGGTCGGAGCAGGGGCGGGCGAGACCCAGTACTTC
CDR3 protein: CASRKVGAGAGETQYF
J gene: TRBJ2-5
D gene: -
V gene: TRBV19
clone size: -

CDR3 DNA: TGCAGTGCTAGTAAGCAGGGGGCAGCGAACTATGGCTACACCTTC
CDR3 protein: CSASKQGAANYGYTF
J gene: TRBJ1-2
D gene: TRBD1
V gene: TRBV20-1
clone size: once

CDR3 DNA: TGTGCCAGCAGCTTAGAGGGGGCCTATCAGCCCCAGCATTTT
CDR3 protein: CASSLEGAYQPQHF
J gene: TRBJ1-5
D gene: TRBD1
V gene: TRBV7-9
clone size: many

CDR3 DNA: TGTGCCAGTAGGAGGACCGCGGGGTATGGCTACACCTTC
CDR3 protein: CASRRTAGYGYTF
J gene: TRBJ1-2
D gene: -
V gene: TRBV19
clone size: -

CDR3 DNA: TGTGCCAGCAGCTTGGACAGGGATGAGACCCAGTACTTC
CDR3 protein: CASSLDRDETQYF
J gene: TRBJ2-5
D gene: -
V gene: TRBV5-6
clone size: -

CDR3 DNA: TGCGCCAGCACCGCAGGGGGCATCGGTTCACCCCTCCACTTT
CDR3 protein: CASTAGGIGSPLHF
J gene: TRBJ1-6
D gene: TRBD1
V gene: TRBV5-1
clone size: many

CDR3 DNA: TGCAGTGCTAGGGACTTCTATGGCTACACCTTC
CDR3 protein: CSARDFYGYTF
J gene: TRBJ1-2
D gene: -
V gene: TRBV20-1
clone size: many

CDR3 DNA: TGCGCCAGCAGTCCGCTGCGGGTAGCGGCCACAGATACGCAGTATTTT
CDR3 protein: CASSPLRVAATDTQYF
J gene: TRBJ2-3
D gene: -
V gene: TRBV10-2
clone size: many

CDR3 DNA: TGTGCCAGCAGCTTAGACTTTGGCAGTCAAGAGACCCAGTACTTC
CDR3 protein: CASSLDFGSQETQYF
J gene: TRBJ2-5
D gene: -
V gene: TRBV7-6
clone size: many

CDR3 DNA: TGTGCCAGCAGTGAGCAGCCGAGCTCCTACAATGAGCAGTTCTTC
CDR3 protein: CASSEQPSSYNEQFF
J gene: TRBJ2-1
D gene: -
V gene: TRBV6-1
clone size: many

CDR3 DNA: TGTGCCAGCAGTCGCGGCGTCCCAGATACGCAGTATTTT
CDR3 protein: CASSRGVPDTQYF
J gene: TRBJ2-3
D gene: -
V gene: TRBV12-3/TRBV12-4
clone size: many

CDR3 DNA: TGTGCCAGCAGCTTTGGACAGGGGTGGACCGGGGAGCTGTTTTTT
CDR3 protein: CASSFGQGWTGELFF
J gene: TRBJ2-2
D gene: TRBD1
V gene: TRBV7-2
clone size: -

CDR3 DNA: TGCTGTGCTTGGGGAGTAGTTACTAGCGGTTTATCCTACGAGCAGTACTTC
CDR3 protein: CCAWGVVTSGLSYEQYF
J gene: TRBJ2-7
D gene: TRBD2
V gene: TRBV20-1
clone size: -

CDR3 DNA: TGTGCCATATCCCCGCCCGAAACAGATACGCAGTATTTT
CDR3 protein: CAISPPETDTQYF
J gene: TRBJ2-3
D gene: -
V gene: TRBV19
clone size: -

CDR3 DNA: TGTGCCAGCAGGGGGACCGGGGAGCTGTTTTTT
CDR3 protein: CASRGTGELFF
J gene: TRBJ2-2
D gene: -
V gene: TRBV28
clone size: many

CDR3 DNA: TGTGCCACCAGCAGACGCCGGGAGACCAACACTGAAGCTTTCTTT
CDR3 protein: CATSRRRETNTEAFF
J gene: TRBJ1-1
D gene: -
V gene: TRBV15
clone size: many

CDR3 DNA: TGCAGTGCTAGACCAGGAGAGAACACTGAAGCTTTCTTT
CDR3 protein: CSARPGENTEAFF
J gene: TRBJ1-1
D gene: -
V gene: TRBV20-1
clone size: many

CDR3 DNA: TGTGCCAGCAGCTCTGACTGGGGCGGGCAGCCCCAGCATTTT
CDR3 protein: CASSSDWGGQPQHF
J gene: TRBJ1-5
D gene: -
V gene: TRBV9
clone size: -